One and the same sample provided the 30 T cell receptor beta chains below, sequenced in a study of shared clonotypes between healthy human individuals. Sequenced by immunoSEQ multiplex PCR; TCRdb stores in-frame clones only, minus some. Counted here are roughly 500,000 clones, less than 85% occurring once; the ten biggest clones make up over 10%. The sequencing sample was made of PBMCs. These receptors were obtained from a woman in her thirties or forties in good health. Some clones in this sample may be carry-over from other donors' samples.

This clone appeared a single time. V usage is TRBV7-3 and J usage is TRBJ2-7; D is perhaps TRBD2 (5 bases). Looked up from germline, CDR1 is SGHTA and CDR2 is FQGTGA. V lost 3 bases, J lost 2 bases, and 14 bases lay in between. CDR3 length: 15 residues. In nucleotides, the CDR3 is TGTGCCAGCAGCTTTGGGAGCGGAACCCCCTACGAGCAGTACTTC. Its protein is CASSFGSGTPYEQYF.

The rearrangement uses TRBV5-1 and TRBJ2-2; TRBD2 matches at 12 bases. J was trimmed by 4 bases and V by 0 bases; bases with no gene match: 7. Germline CDR1 reads SGHRS; CDR2 reads YFSETQ. The CDR3 length is 18 residues. CDR3 bases: TGCGCCAGCAGCTTGGCAAGACTAGCGGGAGATGGCACCGGGGAGCTGTTTTTT. It codes for CASSLARLAGDGTGELFF.

Only one count was recorded for this clone. The chain carries TRBV6-1 and TRBJ2-1; 9 bases are shared with TRBD2. This CDR3 has 15 amino acids. J lost 6 bases, V lost 10 bases, and 13 bases had no gene match. CDR1 is MNHNS and CDR2 is SASEGT in the germline V gene. CDR3 in DNA: TGTGCCACCCCGCTGCGGGGGGGCGTGATCAATGAGCAGTTCTTC. This gives the protein CATPLRGGVINEQFF.

The gene calls are TRBV5-4 and TRBJ2-5; no reliable D call. Germline lookup yields CDR1 SGHNT and CDR2 YYREEE (reference sequence). The CDR3 loop spans 13 amino acids. V lost 0 bases and J lost 3, with 6 bases in between. The CDR3 here is CASSLDTEETQYF. Written as DNA, the CDR3 is TGTGCCAGCAGCTTGGATACCGAAGAGACCCAGTACTTC.

The rearrangement uses TRBV19 and TRBJ2-3; the match to TRBD1 covers 7 bases. Trimming removed 3 bases from V and 0 bases from J; junction bases left unmatched: 3. Per germline, CDR1 LNHDA and CDR2 SQIVND (reference sequence). The CDR3 covers 15 residues. CDR3 residues: CASSIRDSSTDTQYF. CDR3 DNA: TGTGCCAGTAGTATCAGGGACAGCAGCACAGATACGCAGTATTTT.

Here the CDR3 reads CATTRSGLSYNEQFF. In nucleotides, the CDR3 is TGTGCCACCACCCGCTCCGGCCTCTCCTACAATGAGCAGTTCTTC. This chain connects TRBV6-5 to TRBJ2-1, with unresolved D. CDR1 and CDR2 (germline): MNHEY, SVGAGI. Trimming removed 10 bases at V and 0 bases at J, with 16 bases between. The CDR3 runs to 15 residues.

This clone was seen many times. This chain connects TRBV2 to TRBJ2-1; 11 positions match TRBD2. Germline-derived CDR1 and CDR2 are SNHLY and FYNNEI. The CDR3 has 20 amino acids. V trimming: 5 bases; J trimming: 9 bases; junction bases outside the gene matches: 24. CDR3 DNA: TGTGCCAGCAGTCGCCGCCGGGACAACCTATTTAGCGGGAGGGGCGCTGAGCAGTTCTTC. Translation: CASSRRRDNLFSGRGAEQFF.

The CDR3 DNA is TGTGCCAGCAGTGCTAGCGGGTACTACAATGAGCAGTTCTTC. Translation gives CASSASGYYNEQFF. The chain has TRBV28 and TRBJ2-1; 8 bases are a match to TRBD2. CDR1 MDHEN and CDR2 SYDVKM come from the germline V gene. The CDR3 sequence is 14 residues long. Trimming took 5 bases from V and 3 from J; bases not matched to a gene: 3. Supplemented by reference TRBV28 and TRBJ2-1, the full variable domain reads DVKVTQSSRYLVKRTGEKVFLECVQDMDHENMFWYRQDPGLGLRLIYFSYDVKMKEKGDIPEGYSVSREKKERFSLILESASTNQTSMYLCASSASGYYNEQFFGPGTRLTVL.

This clone came up a few times. This chain links TRBV10-1 with TRBJ2-5, with a tentative D call TRBD2 (6 bases). The J call may be in error: the DNA end matches TRBJ2-7 better. The CDR3 extends over 14 amino acids. Germline V lookup: CDR1 WNHNN, CDR2 SYGVQD (reference sequence). As DNA, the CDR3 is TGCGCCAGCCGGATAGGTCAGGGAGGAGGCGAGCAGTACTTC. Amino acids: CASRIGQGGGEQYF.

The chain couples TRBV7-2 to TRBJ2-3; 8 bases are a match to TRBD2. The CDR3 contains 16 residues. The J segment lost 3 bases and the V segment lost 2 bases, leaving 7 bases of the junction unmatched. Germline-derived CDR1 and CDR2 are SGHTA and FQGNSA. CDR3 coding DNA: TGTGCCAGCAGCTTATACGGGAGGGCCCAGACAGATACGCAGTATTTT. Protein: CASSLYGRAQTDTQYF.

The chain links TRBV28 to TRBJ2-1; D remains ambiguous. Germline values: CDR1 MDHEN, CDR2 SYDVKM. CDR3 length equals 13 residues. Deletions cut 7 bases from V and 6 bases from J, with 13 bases between. CDR3 in DNA: TGTGCCAGCACCACCTGGCGCGGCAATGAGCAGTTCTTC. It is translated as CASTTWRGNEQFF. The variable domain in full, with the rest retrieved from reference TRBV28 and TRBJ2-1, is DVKVTQSSRYLVKRTGEKVFLECVQDMDHENMFWYRQDPGLGLRLIYFSYDVKMKEKGDIPEGYSVSREKKERFSLILESASTNQTSMYLCASTTWRGNEQFFGPGTRLTVL.

The chain recombines TRBV15 with TRBJ2-1; no firm D call. Trimming left V 4 bases short and J 4 bases short, with 11 bases between. CDR3 length: 14 amino acids. Germline V lookup: CDR1 LNHNV, CDR2 YYDKDF (reference sequence). Written as DNA, the CDR3 is TGTGCCACCAGCAACTACCGACTTTACAATGAGCAGTTCTTC. Protein product: CATSNYRLYNEQFF.

The gene calls are TRBV7-7 and TRBJ2-1; 7 nucleotides agree with TRBD1. This CDR3 is built from 13 residues. Germline loops: CDR1 SSHAT, CDR2 FNYEAQ (reference sequence). V shed 3 bases, J shed 10 bases, and the junction held 6 bases outside the gene matches. The CDR3 here is CASSLAVTGEQFF. CDR3 DNA sequence: TGTGCCAGCAGCTTGGCGGTGACAGGGGAGCAGTTCTTC.

The chain uses TRBV28 and TRBJ1-2; possible D gene TRBD1, 5 bases. V lost 2 bases to trimming and J lost 4 bases, with 11 bases between them. The CDR3 is 14 residues long. Germline values: CDR1 MDHEN, CDR2 SYDVKM. Here the CDR3 DNA reads TGTGCCAGCAGTTTAGACAGACGCCTCTATGGCTACACCTTC. It codes for CASSLDRRLYGYTF.

This rearrangement joins TRBV19 to TRBJ2-7; 7 bases line up with TRBD1. The length of the CDR3 is 13 residues. Germline V gene lookup returns CDR1 LNHDA and CDR2 SQIVND (reference sequence). Losses at the gene ends were 4 bases for V and 1 base for J; bases not matched to a gene: 1. The CDR3 spells CASSRTGSYEQYF. The CDR3, as DNA: TGTGCCAGTAGTAGGACAGGATCCTACGAGCAGTACTTC.

This clone was seen once. CDR3 region: CASSLYPRTGAYEQYF. DNA of the CDR3: TGTGCCAGCAGTTTATATCCTCGGACAGGGGCCTACGAGCAGTACTTC. The chain is built from TRBV28 and TRBJ2-7; 9 bases align to TRBD1. The CDR3 loop spans 16 amino acids. The germline gives CDR1 MDHEN, CDR2 SYDVKM. Germline trimming cut 1 base from V and 2 bases from J; bases unmatched to any gene: 6.

This rearrangement joins TRBV28 to TRBJ2-1, with 7 bases fitting TRBD2. The trim removed 7 bases at V and 8 bases at J, leaving 14 bases unmatched. The CDR3 runs to 15 residues. Germline V gene data show CDR1 as MDHEN and CDR2 as SYDVKM. CDR3 amino acids: CASTLAGLRSYEQFF. The CDR3, as DNA: TGTGCCAGCACATTAGCGGGCCTCCGGTCGTATGAGCAGTTCTTC.

This clone occurred once. The chain links TRBV5-4 to TRBJ2-3; TRBD2 aligns across 7 bases. This CDR3 contains 15 residues. V trimming: 0 bases; J trimming: 5 bases; junction bases outside the gene matches: 6. Germline V gene sequence: CDR1 SGHNT, CDR2 YYREEE (reference sequence). The CDR3 sequence: CASSLASGIQDTQYF. CDR3 nucleotides: TGTGCCAGCAGCTTGGCCAGCGGGATCCAAGATACGCAGTATTTT.

This clone showed up just a few times. The chain carries TRBV2 and TRBJ1-4, with unresolved D. The CDR3 has 16 amino acids. Germline V gene lookup returns CDR1 SNHLY and CDR2 FYNNEI. The V end lost 7 bases, the J end lost 0 bases, and 15 bases lay between the germline ends. The CDR3 nucleotides read TGTGCCAGCATCGGTCTTAACACTGCAACTAATGAAAAACTGTTTTTT. Amino acids: CASIGLNTATNEKLFF.

The chain links TRBV27 to TRBJ2-3, with 11 bases that match TRBD2. Germline V gives CDR1 MNHEY, CDR2 SMNVEV (reference sequence). This CDR3 contains 20 residues. J lost 0 bases, V lost 4 bases, and 15 bases had no gene match. This CDR3 is CASSSATSGRLRTSTDTQYF. In DNA form, the CDR3 reads TGTGCCAGCAGTTCCGCCACTAGCGGGAGATTAAGGACTAGCACAGATACGCAGTATTTT.

CDR3: CASSRLPFYEQYF. The DNA for the CDR3 is TGTGCCAGCAGTCGGTTGCCGTTCTACGAGCAGTACTTC. The chain uses TRBV6-4 and TRBJ2-7; no definite D call. The germline V gene has CDR1 MRHNA and CDR2 SNTAGT. The V end lost 5 bases, the J end lost 3 bases, and 11 bases lay between the germline ends. The length of the CDR3 is 13 residues.

The chain links TRBV10-3 to TRBJ2-3; D is unclear. CDR1 ENHRY and CDR2 SYGVKD come from the germline V gene. This CDR3 spans 14 amino acids. V was pared by 6 bases and J by 1 base, with 11 bases between. The CDR3 DNA sequence: TGTGCCATCAGAACCAGACTCGGCACAGATACGCAGTATTTT. Protein product: CAIRTRLGTDTQYF.

V and J are TRBV4-2 and TRBJ2-5; 7 nucleotides match TRBD1. The DNA end is a closer match to TRBJ2-7, so the J assignment may be wrong. The germline CDR1 and CDR2 sequences are LGHNA and YNFKEQ. The CDR3 sequence is 14 residues long. CDR3 sequence: CASSQNRGSHEQYF. The CDR3 bases are TGTGCCAGCAGCCAAAACAGGGGTTCCCACGAGCAGTACTTC.

The CDR3, as DNA: TGTGCCAGCAGGTTGGGGGCAGGGGAAGAGACCCAGTACTTC. Amino acid sequence: CASRLGAGEETQYF. The chain uses TRBV7-9 and TRBJ2-5; D is perhaps TRBD1 (6 bases). This CDR3 is 14 amino acids long. Germline V gives CDR1 SEHNR, CDR2 FQNEAQ (reference sequence). V was pared by 6 bases and J by 3 bases, with 14 bases between.

This clone was detected once. This chain links TRBV28 with TRBJ2-7; 9 bases line up with TRBD2. This CDR3 is 13 amino acids long. The junction had 4 bases not matched to a gene; V was cut back by 8 bases and J by 2 bases. The germline V gene encodes CDR1 MDHEN and CDR2 SYDVKM. CDR3: CASLGLATYEQYF. In DNA, the CDR3 is TGTGCCAGCTTGGGACTAGCCACCTACGAGCAGTACTTC.

This clone was picked up one time. The CDR3 here is CASSPVVAGGVVTDTQYF. Here the CDR3 DNA reads TGTGCCAGCAGCCCGGTGGTGGCGGGAGGGGTTGTCACAGATACGCAGTATTTT. The chain carries TRBV2 and TRBJ2-3; TRBD2 matches 9 bases. The CDR3 totals 18 residues. Trimming took 6 bases from V and 2 from J; bases not matched to a gene: 15. Germline V gene sequence: CDR1 SNHLY, CDR2 FYNNEI.

This chain links TRBV5-4 with TRBJ1-2; perhaps TRBD1 as D (6 bases). Germline CDR1 reads SGHNT; CDR2 reads YYREEE (reference sequence). V was trimmed by 0 bases and J by 8 bases, leaving 14 bases between them. CDR3 length: 14 amino acids. CDR3 residues: CASSLVSGVGGYTF. The CDR3 nucleotides are TGTGCCAGCAGCTTGGTTTCAGGGGTGGGCGGCTACACCTTC.

The chain is built from TRBV6-1 and TRBJ1-1, with D uncertain. CDR3 length equals 13 residues. Trimming pared 2 bases from V and 3 bases from J, leaving 7 bases between. Germline V gene data show CDR1 as MNHNS and CDR2 as SASEGT. The CDR3 DNA reads TGTGCCAGCAGTGAATTGGGGTACACTGAAGCTTTCTTT. Translated: CASSELGYTEAFF.

The chain is built from TRBV4-1 and TRBJ2-7; D ambiguous. CDR3 size: 13 residues. The germline gives CDR1 MGHRA, CDR2 YSYEKL. V was cut by 3 bases and J by 0 bases, with 6 bases left in between. The CDR3 here is CASSQGLSYEQYF. The CDR3 bases are TGCGCCAGCAGCCAGGGCCTCTCCTACGAGCAGTACTTC.

The chain carries TRBV5-1 and TRBJ1-2; 9 bases match TRBD1. The ends lost 3 bases at V and 5 bases at J; junction bases unmatched: 8. The germline CDR1 and CDR2 sequences are SGHRS and YFSETQ. There are 15 residues in the CDR3. The DNA of the CDR3 is TGCGCCAGCAGCTCGGGCGGGACAGGGAGGTATGGCTACACCTTC. Translation gives CASSSGGTGRYGYTF.